This T cell receptor beta chain was sequenced in a study of T cell repertoires in cytomegalovirus infection. The overall study: Evidence of both CMV infection and a matching HLA type came from public TCR beta signatures. The study's findings and limits: Summed frequency of shared TCR beta families picked out CMV carriers who also had the relevant HLA. There were HLA-C-restricted CMV-specific TCR beta clonotypes dominating the ex vivo response.

Comment on this clonotype: Antigen: not known.

Via MiXCR, TCRdb re-called the reads, giving one row per CDR3 protein. The sample records some 390,000 distinct CDR3 sequences, around 18% being singletons. J gave up 3 bases and V 5 bases, and 12 bases lay outside the gene matches. CDR1 SGHAT and CDR2 FQNNGV come from the germline V gene. The length of the CDR3 is 17 residues. This chain uses TRBV11-2 with TRBJ2-7; 11 bases are shared with TRBD2. This TCR was recovered from a human donor in good health (CMV status not recorded). Some clones in this sample may be carry-over from other donors' samples. Specimen: PBMCs. CDR3 in amino acids: CASSTSSLAGGYYEQYF. As DNA, the CDR3 is TGTGCCAGCAGCACCTCAAGTTTAGCGGGGGGGTACTACGAGCAGTACTTC.